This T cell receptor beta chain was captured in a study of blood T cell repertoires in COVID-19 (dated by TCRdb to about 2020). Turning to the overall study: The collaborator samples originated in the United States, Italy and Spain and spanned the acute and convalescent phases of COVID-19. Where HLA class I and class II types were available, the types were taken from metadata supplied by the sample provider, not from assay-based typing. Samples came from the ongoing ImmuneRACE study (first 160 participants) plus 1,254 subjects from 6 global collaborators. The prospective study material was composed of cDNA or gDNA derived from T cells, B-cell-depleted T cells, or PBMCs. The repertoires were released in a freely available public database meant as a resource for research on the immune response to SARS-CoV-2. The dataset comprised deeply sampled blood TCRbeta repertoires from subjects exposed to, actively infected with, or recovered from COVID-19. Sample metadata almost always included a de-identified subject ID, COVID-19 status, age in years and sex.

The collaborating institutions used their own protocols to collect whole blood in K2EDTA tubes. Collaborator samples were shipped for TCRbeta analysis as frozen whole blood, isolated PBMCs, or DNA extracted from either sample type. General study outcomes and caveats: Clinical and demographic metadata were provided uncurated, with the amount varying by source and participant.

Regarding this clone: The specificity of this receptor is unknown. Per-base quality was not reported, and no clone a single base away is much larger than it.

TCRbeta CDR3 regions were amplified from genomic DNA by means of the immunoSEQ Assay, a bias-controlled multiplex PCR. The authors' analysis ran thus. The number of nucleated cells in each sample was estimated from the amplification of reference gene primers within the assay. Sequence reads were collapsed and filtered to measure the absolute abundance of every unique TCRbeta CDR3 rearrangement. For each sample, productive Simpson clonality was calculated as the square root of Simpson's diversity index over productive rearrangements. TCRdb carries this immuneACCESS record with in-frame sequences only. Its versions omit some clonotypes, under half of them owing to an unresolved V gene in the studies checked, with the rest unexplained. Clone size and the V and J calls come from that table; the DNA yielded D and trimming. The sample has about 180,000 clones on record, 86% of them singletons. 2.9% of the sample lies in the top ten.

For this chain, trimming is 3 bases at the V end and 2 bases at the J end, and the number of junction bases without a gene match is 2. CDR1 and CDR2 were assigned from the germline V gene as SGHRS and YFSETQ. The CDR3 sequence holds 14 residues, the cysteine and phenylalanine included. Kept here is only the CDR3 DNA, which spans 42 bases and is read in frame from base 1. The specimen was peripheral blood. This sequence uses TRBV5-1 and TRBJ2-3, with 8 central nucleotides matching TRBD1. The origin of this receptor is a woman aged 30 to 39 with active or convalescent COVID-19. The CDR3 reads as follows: CASSSGQATDTQYF. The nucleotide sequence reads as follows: TGCGCCAGCAGCTCGGGACAGGCCACAGATACGCAGTATTTT.